This T cell receptor beta chain was documented in a study of T cell responses to AZD1222 COVID-19 vaccine. Study-wide findings and caveats: All repertoire sampling was performed exclusively after the peak T cell response. Mapped onto spike, vaccine-associated CD4 TCRs spanned it and were dominant at 160-218 and 743-854.

About this clone itself: What it binds is unknown.

TCRdb keeps only in-frame clones here, not all; method: immunoSEQ multiplex PCR. The data contain approximately 300,000 clones, approximately 94% of them singletons. This CDR3 contains 15 residues. V dropped 1 base and J dropped 2 bases, with 11 bases sitting between them. CDR1 LGHDT and CDR2 YNNKEL come from the germline V gene (reference sequence). The source is an adult who received the AZD1222 COVID-19 vaccine. The sample in question was peripheral blood, obtained 28 days after the second AZD1222 dose. The rearrangement links TRBV3-1 (or the pseudogene TRBV3-2) to TRBJ1-1; tentative D call: TRBD1 (5 bases). CDR3 sequence: CASSQVEGPNTEAFF. DNA for the CDR3: TGTGCCAGCAGCCAAGTAGAGGGACCTAACACTGAAGCTTTCTTT.